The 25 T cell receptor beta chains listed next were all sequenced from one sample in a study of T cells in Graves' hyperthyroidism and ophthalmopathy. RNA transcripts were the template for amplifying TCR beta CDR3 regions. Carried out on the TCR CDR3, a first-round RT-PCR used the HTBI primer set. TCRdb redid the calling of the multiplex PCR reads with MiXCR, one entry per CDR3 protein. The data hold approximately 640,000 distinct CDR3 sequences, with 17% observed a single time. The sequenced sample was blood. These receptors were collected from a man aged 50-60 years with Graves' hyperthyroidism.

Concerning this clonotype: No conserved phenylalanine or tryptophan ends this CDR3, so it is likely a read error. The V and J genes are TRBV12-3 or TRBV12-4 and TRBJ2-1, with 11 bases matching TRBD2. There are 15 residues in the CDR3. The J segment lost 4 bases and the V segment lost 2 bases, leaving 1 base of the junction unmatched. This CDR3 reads CASSLLAGGYNEQFS. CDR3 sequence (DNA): TGTGCCAGCAGTTTACTAGCGGGAGGATACAATGAGCAGTTCTCC.

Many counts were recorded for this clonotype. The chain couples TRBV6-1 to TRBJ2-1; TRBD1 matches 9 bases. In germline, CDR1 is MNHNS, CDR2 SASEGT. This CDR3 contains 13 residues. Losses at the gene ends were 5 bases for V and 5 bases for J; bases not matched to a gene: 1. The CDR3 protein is CASSWDRDNEQFF. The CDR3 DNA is TGTGCCAGCAGTTGGGACAGGGACAATGAGCAGTTCTTC.

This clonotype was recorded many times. The CDR3 sequence is CASRSGLGYEQYF. In nucleotides, the CDR3 is TGTGCCAGCAGGTCAGGGCTTGGATACGAGCAGTACTTC. J is TRBJ2-7 and V is TRBV27; a possible D gene is TRBD1 (5 bases). Germline V CDR1 and CDR2: MNHEY, SMNVEV (reference sequence). V was trimmed by 6 bases and J by 4 bases, leaving 13 bases between them. This CDR3 comprises 13 residues.

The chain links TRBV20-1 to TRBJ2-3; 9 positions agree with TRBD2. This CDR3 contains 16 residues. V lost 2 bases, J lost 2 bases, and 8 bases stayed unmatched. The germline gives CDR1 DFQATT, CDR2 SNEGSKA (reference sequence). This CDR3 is CSARTPSGTFTDTQYF. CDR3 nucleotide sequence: TGCAGTGCTAGAACCCCTAGCGGGACCTTCACAGATACGCAGTATTTT.

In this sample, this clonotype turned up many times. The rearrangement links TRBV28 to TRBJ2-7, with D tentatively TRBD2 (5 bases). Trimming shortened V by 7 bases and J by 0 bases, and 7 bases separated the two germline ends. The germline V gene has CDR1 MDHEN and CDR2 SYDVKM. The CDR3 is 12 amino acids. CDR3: CASNDYSYEQYF. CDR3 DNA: TGTGCCAGCAACGACTACTCCTACGAGCAGTACTTC.

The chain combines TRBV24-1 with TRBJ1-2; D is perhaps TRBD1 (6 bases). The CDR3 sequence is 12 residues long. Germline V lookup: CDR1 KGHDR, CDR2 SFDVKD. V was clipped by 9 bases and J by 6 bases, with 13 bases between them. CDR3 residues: CATYDRINGYTF. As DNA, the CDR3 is TGTGCCACCTACGACAGGATTAATGGCTACACCTTC.

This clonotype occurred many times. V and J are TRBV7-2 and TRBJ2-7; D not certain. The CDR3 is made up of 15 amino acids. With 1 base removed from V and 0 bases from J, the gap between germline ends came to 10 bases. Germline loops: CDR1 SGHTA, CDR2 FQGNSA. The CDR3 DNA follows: TGTGCCAGCAGCTTAGTTGGAGAGACCTCCTACGAGCAGTACTTC. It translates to CASSLVGETSYEQYF.

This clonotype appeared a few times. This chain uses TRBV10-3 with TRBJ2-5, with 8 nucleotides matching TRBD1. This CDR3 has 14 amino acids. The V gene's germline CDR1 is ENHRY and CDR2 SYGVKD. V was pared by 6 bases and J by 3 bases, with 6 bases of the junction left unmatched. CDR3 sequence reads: CAISQDRGEETQYF. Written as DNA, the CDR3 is TGTGCCATCAGCCAAGACAGGGGTGAAGAGACCCAGTACTTC.

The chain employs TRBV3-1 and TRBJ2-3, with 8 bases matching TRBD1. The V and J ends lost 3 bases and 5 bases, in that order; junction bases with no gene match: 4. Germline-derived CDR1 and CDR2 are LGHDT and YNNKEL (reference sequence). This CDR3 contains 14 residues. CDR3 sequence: CASSQGQEVDTQYF. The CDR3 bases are TGTGCCAGCAGCCAGGGACAGGAGGTAGATACGCAGTATTTT.

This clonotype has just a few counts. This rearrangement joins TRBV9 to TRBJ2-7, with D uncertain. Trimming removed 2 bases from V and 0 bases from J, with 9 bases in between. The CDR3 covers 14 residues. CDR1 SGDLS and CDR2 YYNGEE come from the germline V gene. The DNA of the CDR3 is TGTGCCAGCAGCGTTGGGCAGAACTCCTACGAGCAGTACTTC. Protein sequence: CASSVGQNSYEQYF.

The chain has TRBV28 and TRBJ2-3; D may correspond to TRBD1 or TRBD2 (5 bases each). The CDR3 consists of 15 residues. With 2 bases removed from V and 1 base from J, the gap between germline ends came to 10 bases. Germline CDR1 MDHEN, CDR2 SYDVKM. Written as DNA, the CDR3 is TGTGCCAGCAGTTTAGATAGGGACGGCACAGATACGCAGTATTTT. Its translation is CASSLDRDGTDTQYF.

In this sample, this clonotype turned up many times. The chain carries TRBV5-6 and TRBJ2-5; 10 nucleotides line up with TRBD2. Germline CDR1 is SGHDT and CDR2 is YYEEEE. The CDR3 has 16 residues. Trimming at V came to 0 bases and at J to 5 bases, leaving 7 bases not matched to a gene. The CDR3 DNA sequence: TGTGCCAGCAGCTTGGGAGCTAGCGGGAGTCAGGAGACCCAGTACTTC. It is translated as CASSLGASGSQETQYF.

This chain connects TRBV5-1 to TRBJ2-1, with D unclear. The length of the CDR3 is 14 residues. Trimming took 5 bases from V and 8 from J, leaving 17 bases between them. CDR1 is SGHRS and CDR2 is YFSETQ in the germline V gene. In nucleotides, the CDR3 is TGCGCCAGCAGGTTTATAGGCAGTGTTGATGAGCAGTTCTTC. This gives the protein CASRFIGSVDEQFF.

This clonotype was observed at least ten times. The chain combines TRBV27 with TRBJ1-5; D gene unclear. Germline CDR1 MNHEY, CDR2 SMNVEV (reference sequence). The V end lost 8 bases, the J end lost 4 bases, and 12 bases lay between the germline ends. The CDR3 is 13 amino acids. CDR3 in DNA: TGTGCCAGCTCGTGGTCAAGGAATCAGCCCCAGCATTTT. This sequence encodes CASSWSRNQPQHF.

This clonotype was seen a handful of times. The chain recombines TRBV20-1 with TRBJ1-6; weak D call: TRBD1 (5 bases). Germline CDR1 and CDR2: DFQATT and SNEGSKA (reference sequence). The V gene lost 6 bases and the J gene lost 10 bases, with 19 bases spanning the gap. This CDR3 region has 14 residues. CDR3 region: CSAHAGQGLSPLHF. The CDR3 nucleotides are TGCAGTGCCCATGCGGGGCAGGGTCTATCACCCCTCCACTTT.

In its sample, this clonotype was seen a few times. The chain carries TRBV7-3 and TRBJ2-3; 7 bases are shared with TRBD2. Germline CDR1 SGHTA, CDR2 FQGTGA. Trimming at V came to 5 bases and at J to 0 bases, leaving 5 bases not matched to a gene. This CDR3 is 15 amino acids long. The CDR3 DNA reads TGTGCCAGCAGCCGCCGGGACTACAGCACAGATACGCAGTATTTT. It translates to CASSRRDYSTDTQYF.

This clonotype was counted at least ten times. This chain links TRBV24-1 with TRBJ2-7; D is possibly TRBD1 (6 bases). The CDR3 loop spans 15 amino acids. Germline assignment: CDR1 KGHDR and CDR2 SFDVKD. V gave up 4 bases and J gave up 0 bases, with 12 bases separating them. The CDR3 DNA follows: TGTGCCACCAGTGACCGGACAGACCGCTCCTACGAGCAGTACTTC. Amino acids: CATSDRTDRSYEQYF.

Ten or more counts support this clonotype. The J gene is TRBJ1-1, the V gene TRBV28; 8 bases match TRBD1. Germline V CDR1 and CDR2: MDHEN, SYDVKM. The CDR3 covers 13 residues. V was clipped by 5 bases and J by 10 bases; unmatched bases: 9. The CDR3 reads CASSGTGGRRAFF. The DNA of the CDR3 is TGTGCCAGCAGTGGGACAGGCGGCAGGAGAGCTTTCTTT.

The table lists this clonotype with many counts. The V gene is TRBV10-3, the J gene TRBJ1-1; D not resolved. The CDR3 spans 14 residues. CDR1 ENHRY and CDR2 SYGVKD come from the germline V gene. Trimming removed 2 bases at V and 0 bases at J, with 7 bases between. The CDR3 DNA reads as TGTGCCATCAGTGAGCAAGGGATGAACACTGAAGCTTTCTTT. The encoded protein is CAISEQGMNTEAFF.

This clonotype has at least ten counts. This chain's CDR3 is CASSRGQGSFGELFF. The CDR3 DNA is TGTGCCAGCAGCCGGGGACAGGGAAGCTTCGGGGAGCTGTTTTTT. This chain uses TRBV14 with TRBJ2-2, with TRBD1 matching 9 bases. In germline, CDR1 is SGHDN, CDR2 FVKESK. The CDR3 covers 15 residues. Trimming cost V 4 bases and J 7 bases; bases outside gene matches: 7.

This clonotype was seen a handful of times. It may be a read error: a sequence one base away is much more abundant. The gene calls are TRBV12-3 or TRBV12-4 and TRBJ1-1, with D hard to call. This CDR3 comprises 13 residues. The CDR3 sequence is CASSFQQNTEASF. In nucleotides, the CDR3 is TGTGCCAGCAGTTTCCAACAGAACACTGAAGCTTCCTTT.

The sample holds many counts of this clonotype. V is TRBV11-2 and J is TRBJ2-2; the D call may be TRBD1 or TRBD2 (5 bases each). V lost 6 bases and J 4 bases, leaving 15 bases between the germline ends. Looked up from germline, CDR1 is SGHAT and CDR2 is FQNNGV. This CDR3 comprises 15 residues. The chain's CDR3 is CASRPIGGSTGELFF. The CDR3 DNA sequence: TGTGCCAGCAGGCCTATTGGGGGTTCCACCGGGGAGCTGTTTTTT.

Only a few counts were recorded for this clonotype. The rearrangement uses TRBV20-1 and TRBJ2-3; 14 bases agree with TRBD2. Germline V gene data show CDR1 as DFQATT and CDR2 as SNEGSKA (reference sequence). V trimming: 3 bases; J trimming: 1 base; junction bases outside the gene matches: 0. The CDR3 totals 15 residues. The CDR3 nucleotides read TGCAGTGCTAGGACTAGCGGGAGGGGCACAGATACGCAGTATTTT. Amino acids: CSARTSGRGTDTQYF.

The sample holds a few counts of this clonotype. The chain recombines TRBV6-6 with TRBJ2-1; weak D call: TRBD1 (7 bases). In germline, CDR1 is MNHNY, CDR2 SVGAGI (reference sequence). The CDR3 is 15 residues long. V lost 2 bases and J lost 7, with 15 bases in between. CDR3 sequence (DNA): TGTGCCAGCAGTTACAGGGGGCAGGGGAGGAATGAGCAGTTCTTC. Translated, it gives CASSYRGQGRNEQFF.

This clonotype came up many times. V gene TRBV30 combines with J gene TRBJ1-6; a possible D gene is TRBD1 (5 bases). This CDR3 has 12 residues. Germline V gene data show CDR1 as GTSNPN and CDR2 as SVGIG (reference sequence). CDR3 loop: CAAGPYNSPLHF. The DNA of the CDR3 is TGTGCGGCGGGGCCCTATAATTCACCCCTCCACTTT.